Here is one T cell receptor beta chain with its context. These data originate in a study of blood T cell repertoires in COVID-19. For the study at large: Samples came from the United States, Italy and Spain, spanning acute and convalescent COVID-19. PBMCs, B-cell-depleted T cells, or T cells provided the cDNA or gDNA that made up the material.

The V end was cut by 6 bases, the J end by 0 bases, with 24 bases between. The CDR3 has 20 residues. Germline V gene sequence: CDR1 MNHEY, CDR2 SMNVEV (reference sequence). The Seattle patients joined while their infection was active and were tracked longitudinally afterward. Per the study methods: Estimation of nucleated cell counts was performed using reference gene primer amplification. Sequenced by immunoSEQ multiplex PCR; TCRdb stores in-frame clones only, minus some. V and J calls plus clone size are reproduced from that table; the DNA served to infer D and trimming. The sample consists of some 390,000 clones, approximately 90% of them appearing once.

The J gene is TRBJ1-6, the V gene TRBV27, with D possibly TRBD1 on 5 matching bases. The clonotype was recovered from a middle-aged woman with COVID-19, enrolled during active disease. Sequencing was performed on peripheral blood. This CDR3 reads CASSPLRALGQSSYNSPLHF. CDR3 coding DNA: TGTGCCAGCAGCCCGCTCAGGGCCTTAGGGCAGAGCTCCTATAATTCACCCCTCCACTTT.